The 32 T cell receptor beta chains below come from one sample, sequenced in a study of early T cells in non-severe SARS-CoV-2 infection. Each CDR3 protein is one row after TCRdb ran MiXCR on the 5' RACE reads. The sample has around 80,000 distinct CDR3 sequences; approximately 12% are singletons. Material for sequencing was whole blood. Receptors originate from an adult who was a healthcare worker with PCR-confirmed SARS-CoV-2 infection or an uninfected control (not recorded which).

Only a few counts were recorded for this clonotype. The rearrangement links TRBV20-1 to TRBJ2-3, with D tentatively TRBD2 (6 bases). Germline V gene data show CDR1 as DFQATT and CDR2 as SNEGSKA (reference sequence). CDR3 length: 15 residues. Trimming shortened V by 4 bases and J by 2 bases, and 16 bases separated the two germline ends. The CDR3 DNA follows: TGCAGTGCTACCGGGGGTAGCGGACCCACAGATACGCAGTATTTT. Its protein is CSATGGSGPTDTQYF.

V usage is TRBV29-1 and J usage is TRBJ2-7, with TRBD1 matching 7 bases. V dropped 6 bases and J dropped 3; count of bases not matched to a gene: 8. The CDR3 extends over 13 amino acids. CDR1 is SQVTM, CDR2 ANQGSEA, per germline. The CDR3 nucleotides read TGCAGCGTCGCCCGGGGACAGAACTACGAGCAGTACTTC. It translates to CSVARGQNYEQYF.

This clonotype appeared a few times. The V call is TRBV5-1, the J call TRBJ2-3; D possibly corresponds to TRBD2 (5 bases). Germline CDR1 reads SGHRS; CDR2 reads YFSETQ. Trimming pared 4 bases from V and 4 bases from J, leaving 16 bases between. The CDR3 spans 15 residues. The CDR3 reads CASSTAAKDSDTQYF. CDR3 bases: TGCGCCAGCAGCACGGCAGCGAAGGACTCAGATACGCAGTATTTT.

This clonotype showed up just a few times. This chain links TRBV5-5 with TRBJ2-7; 7 bases match TRBD1. The CDR3 spans 16 residues. V lost 5 bases, J lost 2 bases, and 13 bases stayed unmatched. The germline V gene encodes CDR1 SGHKS and CDR2 YYEKEE (reference sequence). The CDR3 sequence: CASRLSTGTVTYEQYF. The CDR3 nucleotides are TGTGCCAGCAGGCTTTCGACCGGGACAGTTACCTACGAGCAGTACTTC.

Points on this clonotype: Its ends do not fully match the called genes, so a read error is possible. The chain links TRBV28 to TRBJ2-6; 11 nucleotides line up with TRBD2. There are 18 residues in the CDR3. Germline values: CDR1 MDHEN, CDR2 SYDVKM. The CDR3 bases are TGTGTCAGCAGTCTCCTAGCGGGAGGACGTTCTGGGGCCAACGTCCTGACTTTC. Its protein product is CVSSLLAGGRSGANVLTF.

CDR3 protein: CASTEQYF. CDR3 DNA sequence: TGTGCCAGCACCGAGCAGTACTTC. The chain carries TRBV28 and TRBJ2-7; unclear D gene. Per germline, CDR1 MDHEN and CDR2 SYDVKM. The germline V and J ends were trimmed by 7 bases and 6 bases, with 1 base remaining between them. The CDR3 consists of 8 residues.

This chain links TRBV12-3 or TRBV12-4 with TRBJ2-3; TRBD2 matches at 7 bases. J was trimmed by 3 bases and V by 0 bases; bases with no gene match: 3. The CDR3 loop spans 15 amino acids. The CDR3 spells CASSLASGKTDTQYF. CDR3 nucleotides: TGTGCCAGCAGTTTAGCCAGCGGGAAGACAGATACGCAGTATTTT.

The chain recombines TRBV27 with TRBJ2-7; D gene ambiguous. The V and J ends lost 0 bases and 1 base respectively, with 4 bases between them. The CDR3 runs to 13 residues. Germline CDR1 is MNHEY and CDR2 is SMNVEV (reference sequence). CDR3 nucleotides: TGTGCCAGCAGTTTATCCCGGTCCTACGAGCAGTACTTC. Encoded protein: CASSLSRSYEQYF.

This clonotype came up many times. The chain has TRBV9 and TRBJ2-1, with D possibly TRBD2 on 5 matching bases. Trimming shortened V by 0 bases and J by 9 bases, and 10 bases separated the two germline ends. Germline V lookup: CDR1 SGDLS, CDR2 YYNGEE. This CDR3 spans 13 amino acids. Here the CDR3 DNA reads TGTGCCAGCAGCGTAGACCTAGCCATTGAGCAGTTCTTC. Protein: CASSVDLAIEQFF.

This clonotype was counted only a few times. The rearrangement joins TRBV28 to TRBJ2-7; 12 bases are shared with TRBD2. CDR1 MDHEN and CDR2 SYDVKM come from the germline V gene. V shed 7 bases, J shed 0 bases, and the junction held 10 bases outside the gene matches. The CDR3 loop spans 17 amino acids. The CDR3 spells CASIAGTSGHYSYEQYF. In DNA, the CDR3 is TGTGCCAGCATCGCAGGGACTAGCGGGCATTACTCCTACGAGCAGTACTTC.

This rearrangement joins TRBV6-2 or TRBV6-3 to TRBJ2-2, with TRBD2 identical over 10 bases. Looked up from germline, CDR1 is MNHEY and CDR2 is SVGEGT. The CDR3 extends over 15 amino acids. The J segment lost 5 bases and the V segment lost 4 bases, leaving 4 bases of the junction unmatched. The CDR3 DNA reads as TGTGCCAGCAGTTTGGGTAGCGGGAGGACCGGGGAGCTGTTTTTT. This codes for CASSLGSGRTGELFF.

V and J are TRBV4-1 and TRBJ2-1, with 8 bases that match TRBD2. V dropped 1 base and J dropped 4; count of bases not matched to a gene: 3. Germline V gene data show CDR1 as MGHRA and CDR2 as YSYEKL. The length of the CDR3 is 15 residues. CDR3 in DNA: TGCGCCAGCAGCCAAGGGACTAGCCTTTACAATGAGCAGTTCTTC. Its translation is CASSQGTSLYNEQFF.

This clonotype showed up many times. The genes are TRBV7-6 and TRBJ1-1; D might be TRBD1 (6 bases). Deletions cut 3 bases from V and 5 bases from J, with 13 bases between. Germline V lookup: CDR1 SGHVS, CDR2 FNYEAQ. The CDR3 has 14 residues. CDR3 in DNA: TGTGCCAGCAGCTTGACAGGCGGGAGGACTGAAGCTTTCTTT. Translating it yields CASSLTGGRTEAFF.

This clonotype was counted only a few times. The genes are TRBV30 and TRBJ2-1; 12 bases are shared with TRBD2. Trimming removed 3 bases from V and 8 bases from J; junction bases left unmatched: 5. CDR1 is GTSNPN, CDR2 SVGIG, per germline (reference sequence). There are 14 residues in the CDR3. The CDR3 loop is CAWRLAGGPDEQFF. The CDR3 region has the DNA TGTGCCTGGAGGCTAGCGGGAGGGCCCGATGAGCAGTTCTTC.

The chain has TRBV7-2 and TRBJ2-1; 16 bases align to TRBD2. CDR1 is SGHTA, CDR2 FQGNSA, per germline. The CDR3 runs 16 residues. V trimming: 5 bases; J trimming: 14 bases; junction bases outside the gene matches: 12. CDR3 sequence reads: CASSPQGLAGGGEEFF. CDR3 DNA sequence: TGTGCCAGCAGCCCCCAGGGACTAGCGGGAGGGGGCGAGGAGTTCTTC. The full variable domain, completed using reference TRBV7-2 and TRBJ2-1, is GAGVSQSPSNKVTEKGKDVELRCDPISGHTALYWYRQSLGQGLEFLIYFQGNSAPDKSGLPSDRFSAERTGGSVSTLTIQRTQQEDSAVYLCASSPQGLAGGGEEFFGPGTRLTVL.

The rearrangement links TRBV27 to TRBJ2-2; no clear D. The germline V gene encodes CDR1 MNHEY and CDR2 SMNVEV (reference sequence). V was pared by 6 bases and J by 2 bases, with 22 bases between. The CDR3 sequence is 18 residues long. The CDR3 region is CASSGRPPRSFNTGELFF. Here the CDR3 DNA reads TGTGCCAGCAGCGGACGACCTCCGAGGTCCTTCAACACCGGGGAGCTGTTTTTT.

The V and J genes are TRBV20-1 and TRBJ2-6; possible D gene TRBD2, 5 bases. This CDR3 is built from 20 residues. Trimming removed 0 bases from V and 1 base from J, with 22 bases in between. Germline V gives CDR1 DFQATT, CDR2 SNEGSKA (reference sequence). The CDR3 loop reads CSARDPRRRGISSGANVLTF. The CDR3 region has the DNA TGCAGTGCTAGAGATCCGCGAAGGCGAGGGATCAGTTCTGGGGCCAACGTCCTGACTTTC.

This clonotype occurred a few times. The chain joins TRBV29-1 to TRBJ2-1, with D possibly being TRBD2 (6 bases). The CDR3 sequence is 15 residues long. The V gene lost 4 bases and the J gene lost 1 base, with 14 bases spanning the gap. Looked up from germline, CDR1 is SQVTM and CDR2 is ANQGSEA. CDR3 in amino acids: CSVAPGTPSYNEQFF. CDR3 in DNA: TGCAGCGTTGCCCCCGGGACTCCATCCTACAATGAGCAGTTCTTC.

CDR3 in DNA: TGTGCCAGCTCACCAGGGACAGGGGGAATCGATGGCTACACCTTC. It codes for CASSPGTGGIDGYTF. The chain carries TRBV18 and TRBJ1-2, with 11 bases fitting TRBD1. V shed 2 bases, J shed 6 bases, and the junction held 5 bases outside the gene matches. Germline CDR1 is KGHSH and CDR2 is LQKENI. The CDR3 loop spans 15 amino acids.

This clonotype occurred many times. V and J are TRBV27 and TRBJ1-2; D not certain. Germline CDR1 reads MNHEY; CDR2 reads SMNVEV (reference sequence). Trimming took off 7 bases at V and 0 bases at J, with 12 bases between the two ends. The CDR3 is 14 amino acids. Written as DNA, the CDR3 is TGTGCCAGCAAGGCGGGCAGTACTAACTATGGCTACACCTTC. This translates into CASKAGSTNYGYTF.

This rearrangement joins TRBV7-6 to TRBJ2-5; D might be TRBD2 (5 bases). There are 12 residues in the CDR3. V was clipped by 8 bases and J by 5 bases, with 12 bases between them. The V gene's germline CDR1 is SGHVS and CDR2 FNYEAQ. The CDR3 loop is CASARPGETQYF. The CDR3 nucleotides are TGTGCCAGCGCCCGACCGGGGGAGACCCAGTACTTC.

This clonotype has only a few counts. The chain uses TRBV29-1 and TRBJ2-1, with TRBD2 identical over 10 bases. J lost 8 bases, V lost 7 bases, and 5 bases had no gene match. The CDR3 is made up of 12 amino acids. Germline loops: CDR1 SQVTM, CDR2 ANQGSEA. The CDR3: CSASSGSDEQFF. The CDR3 DNA follows: TGCAGCGCCTCTAGCGGGAGCGATGAGCAGTTCTTC.

A remark on this clonotype: The junction does not match germline at one end; this may be a read error. The chain has TRBV7-2 and TRBJ2-5; TRBD1 matches at 8 bases. The germline V gene encodes CDR1 SGHTA and CDR2 FQGNSA. The CDR3 has 13 amino acids. The CDR3 bases are TGTGCCAGCAGTTTAGGACAGGGCCAGACCCAGTACTTC. Its translation is CASSLGQGQTQYF.

This clonotype was observed a few times. The V gene is TRBV20-1, the J gene TRBJ1-2; TRBD1 agrees at 7 bases. V shed 4 bases and J 3 bases; nucleotides not matched to a gene: 8. In germline, CDR1 is DFQATT, CDR2 SNEGSKA (reference sequence). The CDR3 sequence is 14 residues long. CDR3 nucleotides: TGCAGTGCTAAGGGAACAGGGGAATACTATGGCTACACCTTC. Translated: CSAKGTGEYYGYTF.

The V gene is TRBV5-1, the J gene TRBJ2-7; 7 bases are a match to TRBD2. CDR1 is SGHRS, CDR2 YFSETQ, per germline. Losses at the gene ends were 4 bases for V and 0 bases for J; bases not matched to a gene: 7. CDR3 length: 15 amino acids. DNA for the CDR3: TGCGCCAGCAGCACCTTAGCGGGTACCTCCTACGAGCAGTACTTC. Its protein is CASSTLAGTSYEQYF.

The V call is TRBV7-3, the J call TRBJ2-7; 8 bases match TRBD2. CDR1 is SGHTA, CDR2 FQGTGA, per germline. The J segment lost 1 base and the V segment lost 5 bases, leaving 7 bases of the junction unmatched. This CDR3 region has 15 residues. The CDR3 DNA follows: TGTGCCAGCAGCCTGAGCGGGAGTAGGTCCTACGAGCAGTACTTC. Translated: CASSLSGSRSYEQYF.

The chain couples TRBV7-2 to TRBJ1-1; no definite D call. Per the germline V gene, CDR1 is SGHTA and CDR2 is FQGNSA. Trimming shortened V by 5 bases and J by 4 bases, and 11 bases separated the two germline ends. The CDR3 extends over 13 amino acids. The CDR3 DNA reads as TGTGCCAGCAGCCCCTCCGTAGGCACTGAAGCTTTCTTT. Translation gives CASSPSVGTEAFF.

This clonotype was seen a few times. V is TRBV12-3 or TRBV12-4 and J is TRBJ2-7; D gene uncertain. Trimming pared 3 bases from V and 5 bases from J, leaving 11 bases between. The length of the CDR3 is 13 residues. For the CDR3, the DNA is TGTGCCAGCAGTTTGCATGGGCCCAACGAGCAGTACTTC. Translation: CASSLHGPNEQYF.

The sample holds many counts of this clonotype. This rearrangement joins TRBV5-1 to TRBJ2-3; 13 bases align to TRBD2. V lost 6 bases to trimming and J lost 4 bases; unmatched junction nucleotides: 8. The CDR3 spans 16 residues. Germline CDR1 reads SGHRS; CDR2 reads YFSETQ. DNA of the CDR3: TGCGCCAGCAAGCTTGTACTAGCGGGAGGGGCAGATACGCAGTATTTT. This sequence encodes CASKLVLAGGADTQYF. The whole variable domain, remainder taken from reference TRBV5-1 and TRBJ2-3, is KAGVTQTPRYLIKTRGQQVTLSCSPISGHRSVSWYQQTPGQGLQFLFEYFSETQRNKGNFPGRFSGRQFSNSRSEMNVSTLELGDSALYLCASKLVLAGGADTQYFGPGTRLTVL.

This clonotype has a count of ten or more. V and J are TRBV27 and TRBJ2-1; 7 nucleotides line up with TRBD1. The CDR3 is 14 residues long. In germline, CDR1 is MNHEY, CDR2 SMNVEV (reference sequence). J lost 4 bases, V lost 8 bases, and 8 bases had no gene match. In nucleotides, the CDR3 is TGTGCCAGCCATCCTCTGGACAGGTACAATGAGCAGTTCTTC. This sequence encodes CASHPLDRYNEQFF.

At least ten counts were recorded for this clonotype. The chain recombines TRBV7-9 with TRBJ2-7; TRBD1 is a possible D gene (6 bases). Germline V gene lookup returns CDR1 SEHNR and CDR2 FQNEAQ (reference sequence). This CDR3 contains 13 residues. Trimming cost V 4 bases and J 9 bases, with 16 bases left between them. The chain's CDR3 is CASSSLLGAGQYF. The CDR3 coding sequence is TGTGCCAGCAGCTCCCTCCTGGGGGCAGGGCAGTACTTC.

This clonotype was seen at least ten times. The chain recombines TRBV6-2 or TRBV6-3 with TRBJ2-6; no definite D call. V was shortened by 2 bases and J by 2 bases, with 7 bases between the two germline ends. CDR3 length: 15 residues. The germline CDR1 and CDR2 sequences are MNHEY and SVGEGT. CDR3 nucleotides: TGTGCCAGCAGTTACCTGGCGGCTGGGGCCAACGTCCTGACTTTC. Protein: CASSYLAAGANVLTF.